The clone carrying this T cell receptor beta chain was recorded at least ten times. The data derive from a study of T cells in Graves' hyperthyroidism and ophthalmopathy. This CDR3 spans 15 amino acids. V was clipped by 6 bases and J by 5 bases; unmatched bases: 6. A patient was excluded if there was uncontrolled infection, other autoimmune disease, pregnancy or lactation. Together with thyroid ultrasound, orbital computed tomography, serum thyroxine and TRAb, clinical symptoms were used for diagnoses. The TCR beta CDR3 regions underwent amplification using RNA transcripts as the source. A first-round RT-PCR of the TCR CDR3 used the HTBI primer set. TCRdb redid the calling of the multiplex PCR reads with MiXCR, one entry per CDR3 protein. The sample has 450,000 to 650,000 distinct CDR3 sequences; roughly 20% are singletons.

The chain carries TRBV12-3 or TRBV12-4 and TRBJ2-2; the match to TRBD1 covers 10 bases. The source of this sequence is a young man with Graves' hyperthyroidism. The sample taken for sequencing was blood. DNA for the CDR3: TGTGCCAGCAGGTACCGGGACAGGGGTACCGGGGAGCTGTTTTTT. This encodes CASRYRDRGTGELFF.